These 14 T cell receptor beta chains were sequenced from one sample in a study of human T cells and chemical hapten exposure. The time point was: patch test 1, 2 weeks after DPC sensitization. The treatment was: therapeutic diphenylcyclopropenone sensitization with weekly scalp DPC. Using its own MiXCR run on the RACE reads, TCRdb lists one record per CDR3 protein. The sample consists of roughly 360,000 distinct CDR3 sequences, more than 4.5% of them appearing once. The source was whole blood, collected in connection with sensitization to the hapten diphenylcyclopropenone (DPC). These TCRs come from a woman aged 45-60 years with alopecia areata. Some clones in this sample may be carry-over from other donors' samples.

J is TRBJ2-1 and V is TRBV12-3 or TRBV12-4; 8 nucleotides line up with TRBD2. V gave up 0 bases and J gave up 5 bases; unmatched junction bases: 3. There are 15 residues in the CDR3. The CDR3 is CASSLAGGADNEQFF. The CDR3 coding sequence is TGTGCCAGCAGTTTAGCCGGGGGGGCGGACAATGAGCAGTTCTTC.

This clonotype was counted ten times or more. CDR3 in DNA: TGTGCCAGCAGCCAAGTTAACAGGGTTGGAAATTCACCCCTCCACTTT. Encoded protein: CASSQVNRVGNSPLHF. The chain is built from TRBV4-2 and TRBJ1-6; the D gene is possibly TRBD1 (6 bases). Per germline, CDR1 LGHNA and CDR2 YNFKEQ. V lost 1 base and J lost 7, with 14 bases in between. This CDR3 is 16 amino acids long.

This clonotype was found many times. This sequence joins TRBV5-1 and TRBJ2-1; TRBD2 matches at 10 bases. The CDR3 has 14 residues. J gave up 7 bases and V 3 bases, and 4 bases lay outside the gene matches. Germline CDR1 reads SGHRS; CDR2 reads YFSETQ. The CDR3 DNA reads TGCGCCAGCAGCTCCAGCGGGGGGGCAAATGAGCAGTTCTTC. It specifies CASSSSGGANEQFF.

This clonotype has just a few counts. J is TRBJ1-6 and V is TRBV5-4; D perhaps matches TRBD1 (6 bases). Trimming cost V 1 base and J 0 bases, with 8 bases left between them. CDR1 and CDR2 (germline): SGHNT, YYREEE (reference sequence). The CDR3 totals 16 residues. CDR3 loop: CASSLQGSSYNSPLHF. For the CDR3, the DNA is TGTGCCAGCAGCTTGCAGGGGAGCTCCTATAATTCACCCCTCCACTTT.

CDR3 amino acids: CASSTRQGHNEQFF. DNA for the CDR3: TGTGCCAGCAGCACAAGACAGGGACACAATGAGCAGTTCTTC. This rearrangement joins TRBV13 to TRBJ2-1, with 7 bases identical to TRBD1. The CDR3 loop spans 14 amino acids. Unmatched junction bases numbered 6, after V lost 5 bases and J lost 5 bases. The germline V gene encodes CDR1 PRHDT and CDR2 FYEKMQ (reference sequence).

This clonotype turned up a few times. The V call is TRBV6-5, the J call TRBJ2-1; D ambiguous. The CDR3 runs 14 residues. V dropped 0 bases and J dropped 10 bases, with 13 bases sitting between them. Germline CDR1 is MNHEY and CDR2 is SVGAGI. The CDR3 coding sequence is TGTGCCAGCAGTTACTCAGGGCTACCCGGGGAGCAGTTCTTC. It translates to CASSYSGLPGEQFF.

There are a few counts of this clonotype. The chain couples TRBV20-1 to TRBJ1-6, with unresolved D. The V end was cut by 4 bases, the J end by 8 bases, with 15 bases between. This CDR3 is 14 amino acids long. CDR1 is DFQATT, CDR2 SNEGSKA, per germline (reference sequence). The CDR3 sequence: CSATRLTVDSPLHF. In DNA, the CDR3 is TGCAGTGCTACGAGATTGACGGTCGATTCACCCCTCCACTTT.

This clonotype was counted at least ten times. The gene calls are TRBV30 and TRBJ1-4; D is possibly TRBD1 (5 bases). The V and J ends lost 3 bases and 12 bases respectively, with 11 bases between them. This CDR3 is built from 11 residues. Germline lookup yields CDR1 GTSNPN and CDR2 SVGIG (reference sequence). The CDR3 spells CAWRGRDELFF. CDR3 DNA: TGTGCCTGGAGGGGCAGGGATGAACTGTTTTTT.

The V call is TRBV5-1, the J call TRBJ2-1; 10 bases agree with TRBD2. CDR1 and CDR2 from the germline V gene are SGHRS and YFSETQ. This CDR3 contains 14 residues. With V trimmed by 0 bases and J by 8 bases, 2 bases remained unmatched. CDR3 residues: CASSLGTSGDEQFF. CDR3 coding DNA: TGCGCCAGCAGCTTGGGGACTAGCGGCGATGAGCAGTTCTTC.

In its sample, this clonotype was seen a few times. The CDR3 spells CASRIGTHDGYTF. The CDR3 DNA is TGTGCCAGCAGAATCGGGACACACGATGGCTACACCTTC. The chain carries TRBV25-1 and TRBJ1-2; the D gene is possibly TRBD1 (6 bases). V shed 6 bases and J shed 6 bases, with 14 bases lying between them. CDR3 length equals 13 residues. Germline CDR1 reads MGHDK; CDR2 reads SYGVNS.

This clonotype appeared many times. The chain combines TRBV9 with TRBJ2-1; the match to TRBD2 covers 15 bases. V lost 4 bases and J lost 8; bases outside the gene matches: 4. The CDR3 covers 15 residues. CDR1 SGDLS and CDR2 YYNGEE come from the germline V gene. The CDR3 sequence is CASSHGLAGGDEQFF. The CDR3, as DNA: TGTGCCAGCAGCCACGGACTAGCGGGAGGGGATGAGCAGTTCTTC.

This clonotype was seen more than once but under ten times. This chain links TRBV29-1 with TRBJ1-2, with D possibly TRBD1 on 5 matching bases. The germline CDR1 and CDR2 sequences are SQVTM and ANQGSEA. Between the trimmed V and J ends, which lost 0 bases and 1 base, there was a span of 15 bases. There are 16 residues in the CDR3. Written as DNA, the CDR3 is TGCAGCGTTGAAGATAGGGGCCACCCCTATAACTATGGCTACACCTTC. Its protein product is CSVEDRGHPYNYGYTF.

This clonotype was counted many times. The genes are TRBV11-2 and TRBJ2-1, with D perhaps given as TRBD1 or TRBD2 (5 bases each). Trimming cost V 5 bases and J 8 bases, with 16 bases left between them. The CDR3 has 14 residues. CDR1 is SGHAT and CDR2 is FQNNGV in the germline V gene. As DNA, the CDR3 is TGTGCCAGCAGCGTCAGACCAGGGAGAGATGAGCAGTTCTTC. Its protein product is CASSVRPGRDEQFF. Using reference TRBV11-2 and TRBJ2-1 for the parts outside the CDR3, the full variable domain is EAGVAQSPRYKIIEKRQSVAFWCNPISGHATLYWYQQILGQGPKLLIQFQNNGVVDDSQLPKDRFSAERLKGVDSTLKIQPAKLEDSAVYLCASSVRPGRDEQFFGPGTRLTVL.

V is TRBV28 and J is TRBJ1-5, with D possibly matching TRBD1 (6 bases). The CDR3 runs to 14 residues. CDR1 is MDHEN and CDR2 is SYDVKM in the germline V gene. The ends were cut back, 6 bases at V and 1 base at J, with 10 bases in the middle. CDR3 DNA: TGTGCCAGCAGGATGCAGGGGAGCAATCAGCCCCAGCATTTT. Protein product: CASRMQGSNQPQHF.